A single sample gave rise to the 19 T cell receptor beta chains below, sequenced in a study of T cell repertoires in cytomegalovirus infection. These receptors are not linked to any known antigen. TCRdb recomputed calls from the reads with MiXCR, one row per CDR3 protein. The sample contains about 900,000 distinct CDR3 sequences, about a third of which appear only once. The material sequenced was cultured CD8+ T cells from PBMCs, taken from culture after CMV antigen stimulation. The source is a human donor in good health (CMV status not recorded). Some clones in this sample may be carry-over from other donors' samples.

V usage is TRBV6-1 and J usage is TRBJ2-7; 7 bases fit TRBD1. V lost 5 bases and J lost 6; bases outside the gene matches: 10. The CDR3 spans 14 residues. Germline lookup yields CDR1 MNHNS and CDR2 SASEGT. This chain's CDR3 is CASSFQTGAAEQYV. The CDR3 DNA reads TGTGCCAGCAGTTTTCAAACAGGGGCAGCCGAGCAGTACGTC.

This chain uses TRBV4-1 with TRBJ2-5; TRBD2 matches 11 bases. Germline CDR1 MGHRA, CDR2 YSYEKL. V dropped 4 bases and J dropped 4; count of bases not matched to a gene: 5. The CDR3 runs to 15 residues. As DNA, the CDR3 is TGCGCCAGCAGCCCGGGACTAGCGGCTAGAGAGACCCAGTACTTC. It codes for CASSPGLAARETQYF.

This chain joins TRBV12-3 or TRBV12-4 and TRBJ1-1, with 10 bases lining up with TRBD1. The CDR3 is 17 amino acids. V was clipped by 6 bases and J by 0 bases; unmatched bases: 10. The CDR3 region has the DNA TGTGCCAGCAGACAAGGGACAGGGGAGGTGGTGAACACTGAAGCTTTCTTT. It yields the protein CASRQGTGEVVNTEAFF.

This clonotype was counted only a few times. This sequence joins TRBV7-9 and TRBJ2-3, with unresolved D. The CDR3 has 16 residues. Germline V gene data show CDR1 as SEHNR and CDR2 as FQNEAQ (reference sequence). Trimming removed 1 base at V and 0 bases at J, with 11 bases between. CDR3 residues: CASSLVAQPSTDTQYF. The CDR3 region has the DNA TGTGCCAGCAGCTTAGTGGCGCAGCCTAGCACAGATACGCAGTATTTT.

The chain uses TRBV27 and TRBJ2-2, with a weak D call TRBD2 (6 bases). The germline V gene has CDR1 MNHEY and CDR2 SMNVEV (reference sequence). This CDR3 has 14 amino acids. The ends were cut back, 4 bases at V and 6 bases at J, with 12 bases in the middle. CDR3 loop: CASSWAGGPGELFF. CDR3 DNA: TGTGCCAGCAGTTGGGCAGGAGGGCCCGGGGAGCTGTTTTTT.

CDR3 nucleotides: TGTGCCAGCAGCGTAGTGGTGAGGACTAGCGGGGGGGTGGAAGGTTTGAATGAGCAGTTCTTC. It is translated as CASSVVVRTSGGVEGLNEQFF. This chain uses TRBV9 with TRBJ2-1; 15 bases map to TRBD2. CDR1 is SGDLS and CDR2 is YYNGEE in the germline V gene. V dropped 0 bases and J dropped 7; count of bases not matched to a gene: 17. The CDR3 has 21 residues. The whole variable domain, remainder taken from reference TRBV9 and TRBJ2-1, is DSGVTQTPKHLITATGQRVTLRCSPRSGDLSVYWYQQSLDQGLQFLIQYYNGEERAKGNILERFSAQQFPDLHSELNLSSLELGDSALYFCASSVVVRTSGGVEGLNEQFFGPGTRLTVL.

J is TRBJ2-3 and V is TRBV6-5, with 10 bases that match TRBD1. With V trimmed by 0 bases and J by 2 bases, 8 bases remained unmatched. In germline, CDR1 is MNHEY, CDR2 SVGAGI. The CDR3 runs to 18 residues. The CDR3 region has the DNA TGTGCCAGCAGTTACTCCCCGGGACAGGGGAGCCTCACAGATACGCAGTATTTT. It codes for CASSYSPGQGSLTDTQYF.

The J gene is TRBJ2-1, the V gene TRBV6-2 or TRBV6-3; 10 positions agree with TRBD2. V shed 4 bases and J 2 bases; nucleotides not matched to a gene: 11. The CDR3 spans 18 residues. Germline V gene data show CDR1 as MNHEY and CDR2 as SVGEGT. The CDR3 region has the DNA TGTGCCAGCAGTTTCAGCGGGGGGGTCAGCCGGGCCTACAATGAGCAGTTCTTC. Translating gives CASSFSGGVSRAYNEQFF.

This chain links TRBV4-1 with TRBJ1-2; the D gene is possibly TRBD1 (6 bases). This CDR3 comprises 14 residues. Germline V gives CDR1 MGHRA, CDR2 YSYEKL. The V end was cut by 1 base, the J end by 7 bases, with 13 bases between. CDR3 bases: TGCGCCAGCAGCCAAGTACAGGGTGTAAGTGGCTACACCTTC. Amino acid sequence: CASSQVQGVSGYTF.

The V gene is TRBV4-3, the J gene TRBJ1-1; D remains unclear. Germline values: CDR1 LGHNA, CDR2 YSLEER. V lost 5 bases and J 5 bases, leaving 12 bases between the germline ends. The CDR3 sequence is 13 residues long. CDR3 sequence: CASSDGVGTEAFF. In DNA, the CDR3 is TGCGCCAGCAGCGATGGGGTGGGAACTGAAGCTTTCTTT.

Turning to this clonotype: One end of the junction varies from germline; a read error may be responsible. The V call is TRBV7-2, the J call TRBJ2-3, with 9 positions matching TRBD2. The CDR3 is 15 amino acids. Germline CDR1 is SGHTA and CDR2 is FQGNSA. The CDR3 loop is CANSPSGGSTDTQYF. CDR3 coding DNA: TGTGCCAACAGCCCGAGCGGGGGGAGCACAGATACGCAGTATTTT. Full variable domain (remainder filled in from reference TRBV7-2 and TRBJ2-3): GAGVSQSPSNKVTEKGKDVELRCDPISGHTALYWYRQSLGQGLEFLIYFQGNSAPDKSGLPSDRFSAERTGGSVSTLTIQRTQQEDSAVYLCANSPSGGSTDTQYFGPGTRLTVL.

The chain recombines TRBV4-3 with TRBJ2-4, with a weak D call TRBD1 (6 bases). This CDR3 spans 17 amino acids. Germline V gene data show CDR1 as LGHNA and CDR2 as YSLEER. V lost 0 bases and J lost 8, with 20 bases in between. This CDR3 reads CASSQEGQGFEGDIQYF. The CDR3 nucleotides are TGCGCCAGCAGCCAAGAAGGGCAGGGTTTTGAGGGGGACATTCAGTACTTC.

This clonotype was recorded many times. The rearrangement joins TRBV7-2 to TRBJ2-3, with D perhaps TRBD1 (6 bases). The length of the CDR3 is 16 residues. Trimming stripped 5 bases from V and 5 bases from J, with 20 bases between. Germline V lookup: CDR1 SGHTA, CDR2 FQGNSA. CDR3 sequence (DNA): TGTGCCAGCAGCCATAACACAGGGTGGGGGATAGATACGCAGTATTTT. Its translation is CASSHNTGWGIDTQYF.

This clonotype was detected many times. The V and J genes are TRBV27 and TRBJ1-5, with TRBD1 matching over 9 bases. There are 15 residues in the CDR3. The germline gives CDR1 MNHEY, CDR2 SMNVEV (reference sequence). The junction had 4 bases not matched to a gene; V was cut back by 6 bases and J by 1 base. CDR3 in amino acids: CASSLGTGSNQPQHF. CDR3 sequence (DNA): TGTGCCAGCAGCTTAGGGACAGGGAGCAATCAGCCCCAGCATTTT.

This clonotype was picked up a small number of times. The chain carries TRBV27 and TRBJ1-2, with TRBD1 as a possible D gene (6 bases). Germline V gives CDR1 MNHEY, CDR2 SMNVEV (reference sequence). The CDR3 is 15 amino acids. The V end lost 3 bases, the J end lost 0 bases, and 11 bases lay between the germline ends. This chain's CDR3 is CASSFRTDANYGYTF. CDR3 nucleotide sequence: TGTGCCAGCAGTTTTCGGACAGACGCTAACTATGGCTACACCTTC.

The DNA for the CDR3 is TGTGCCATCAGTGAGTCCGGGACAGGCCGCTACAATGAGCAGTTCTTC. Translated, it gives CAISESGTGRYNEQFF. The chain couples TRBV10-3 to TRBJ2-1; 8 nucleotides line up with TRBD1. CDR3 length: 16 residues. V lost 0 bases, J lost 3 bases, and 4 bases stayed unmatched. Germline V lookup: CDR1 ENHRY, CDR2 SYGVKD.

This clonotype was seen repeatedly, ten times or more. The V gene is TRBV7-2, the J gene TRBJ2-5, with 8 bases identical to TRBD1. The V gene end was trimmed by 1 base and the J gene end by 0 bases; junction bases not matched to a gene: 7. The CDR3 is 17 residues long. Germline CDR1 is SGHTA and CDR2 is FQGNSA. CDR3 DNA sequence: TGTGCCAGCAGCTTAGGGGGGCCAGGGGGCCACCAAGAGACCCAGTACTTC. Its protein is CASSLGGPGGHQETQYF.

On this clonotype itself: Relative to the germline gene, one junction end is altered; a read error may explain this. The CDR3 region has the DNA TGTGTCAGCAGCCAAGAAGACTTTAGCACAGATACGCAGTATTTT. This encodes CVSSQEDFSTDTQYF. The V and J genes are TRBV14 and TRBJ2-3; D not certain. The CDR3 covers 15 residues. Looked up from germline, CDR1 is SGHDN and CDR2 is FVKESK.

This clonotype was detected ten times or more. The gene calls are TRBV7-2 and TRBJ2-7; D is ambiguous. The V and J ends lost 0 bases and 5 bases respectively, with 8 bases between them. Germline CDR1 is SGHTA and CDR2 is FQGNSA. The CDR3 extends over 13 amino acids. For the CDR3, the DNA is TGTGCCAGCAGCTTAGCGCCACAGCACGAGCAGTACTTC. Protein product: CASSLAPQHEQYF.